This TCR beta chain was sequenced during a study of blood T cell repertoires in COVID-19. Study at large: Samples came from the United States, Italy and Spain, spanning acute and convalescent COVID-19. From T cells, B-cell-depleted T cells, or PBMCs came the material, which was cDNA or gDNA.

The CDR3 sequence is 11 residues long. V trimming: 4 bases; J trimming: 10 bases; junction bases outside the gene matches: 6. The germline V gene has CDR1 DFQATT and CDR2 SNEGSKA (reference sequence). Study processing details: Estimates of nucleated cell counts were drawn from the amplification of reference gene primers. Here immunoSEQ multiplex PCR was the method, and the copy in TCRdb shows in-frame clones only, minus some. The D gene and trimming were derived from the DNA, and the V and J assignments and clone size from that table. The data show around 300,000 clones, 80% to 90% seen once. The chain employs TRBV20-1 and TRBJ1-1; 7 bases fit TRBD1. Source material: peripheral blood. This TCR was sampled from a woman in her 70s with acute or convalescent COVID-19. DNA of the CDR3: TGCAGTGCTATAACAGGGGTTGGAGCTTTCTTT. Encoded protein: CSAITGVGAFF.